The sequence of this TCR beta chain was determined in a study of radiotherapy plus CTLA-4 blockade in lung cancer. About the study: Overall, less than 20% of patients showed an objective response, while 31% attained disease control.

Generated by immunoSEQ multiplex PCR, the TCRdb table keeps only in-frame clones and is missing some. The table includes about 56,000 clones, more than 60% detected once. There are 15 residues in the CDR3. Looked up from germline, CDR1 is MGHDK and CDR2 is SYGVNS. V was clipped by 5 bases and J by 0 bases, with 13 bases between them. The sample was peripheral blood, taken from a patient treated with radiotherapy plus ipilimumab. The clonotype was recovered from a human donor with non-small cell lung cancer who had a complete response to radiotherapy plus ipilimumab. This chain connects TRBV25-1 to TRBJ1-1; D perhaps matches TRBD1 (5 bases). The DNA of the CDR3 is TGTGCCAGCAGTCCGACGACAGTGATGAACACTGAAGCTTTCTTT. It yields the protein CASSPTTVMNTEAFF.